One T cell receptor (beta chain) is described in this entry. Its binding antigen is unknown. Per-base quality was not reported, and no clone a single base away is much larger than it. Per the germline V gene (reference sequence), SGHNT is the CDR1 and YYREEE is the CDR2. The CDR3 sequence holds 15 residues, the cysteine and phenylalanine included. The only DNA kept is the CDR3, 45 bases in frame from the first base. The junction shows trimming of 2 bases on V and 0 bases on J, plus 9 bases between the germline ends. A single peripheral blood draw of 95 to 150 mL on average was collected from each donor into heparinised tubes. Naive, central memory, regulatory and stem cell-like memory CD4+ T cells were sorted on a BD FACSAria II using a panel including CD45RO, CCR7, CD25, CD127, CD95 and CD27. Every sorted population had a purity above 98%. PBMCs were isolated right away by Lymphoprep density gradient centrifugation and were stained directly, without culture. To minimize batch effects, samples were stained and sorted in pairs, one healthy donor with one patient per experiment.

This record belongs to a study of beta chain features in type 1 diabetes (dated by TCRdb to the late 2010s). General notes on the study: No differences in mean age, gender distribution, total cell number or subset yield were found between patients and healthy donors. A total of some 110 million sorted cells were examined across all samples, and a strong correlation was observed between cell number per subset and RNA yield. In the study, TCRB repertoires of sorted circulating CD4+ T cell subsets from recently diagnosed type 1 diabetes patients were compared with those of matched healthy donors. Naive and central memory subsets were obtained from all 30 or so donors, but regulatory and stem cell-like memory subsets were isolated from only 8 patients and about eight healthy donors.

The entire isolated RNA was reverse transcribed using the High Capacity cDNA Reverse Transcription Kit, and thus expressed TCRB transcripts were sequenced. Deep immunoSEQ sequencing was performed on naive, central memory and regulatory T cell samples, with an average of roughly 4 million total reads per sample. After sorted cells were lysed in RLT buffer, RNA was extracted with DNase-treated RNeasy Micro or Mini kits, with the choice depending on cell number. Each cell subset was processed separately to prevent cross-contamination, with patient and healthy donor samples processed together. The immunoSEQ multiplex PCR was used to amplify TCRB sequences from cDNA, generating 87-bp fragments that spanned the CDR3 region. Sequencing of the amplicons was performed on the Illumina HiSeq platform. Regarding the original processing steps: Synthetic template baselines were used to correct PCR bias computationally, reads within Hamming distance 2 were collapsed, and singletons that could not be merged were discarded. Reads were aligned against IMGT so that V, D and J genes, CDR3 length and insertions or deletions at six rearrangement sites could be assigned. Within each subset, clonotype counts were normalized to sorted cell number, after which true diversity and Gini coefficients were computed with the tcR R package. The overlap coefficient, calculated on TCRB nucleotide sequences, was used to measure repertoire sharing. This is the immuneACCESS table as TCRdb keeps it, with only in-frame sequences that have V and J called. A part of the clones is gone; compared with another copy, unresolved V genes explain less than half, and the rest is unexplained. V and J calls and clone size are those listed in that table; D and trimming were worked out from the DNA. The sample table lists about 150,000 clones, approximately 8.4% of them with a count of one. The ten largest make up roughly 0.46% of the sample.

What the research found in general, with its limitations: PCR may preferentially amplify shorter templates, but because patient and control samples were amplified and corrected together, any resulting skew would affect both groups equally. Naive, central memory and regulatory TCRB repertoires appeared to be more similar among patients than among healthy donors. In all four CD4+ subsets, TCRB CDR3 length was moderately but significantly shorter in type 1 diabetes patients. Patients with type 1 diabetes made fewer insertions and deleted more nucleotides at VDJ recombination sites, implying thymic rearrangement abnormalities. Because small numbers of individuals were included in the HLA sub-analyses, any influence of HLA type on TCRB rearrangement was left unresolved. Sequencing cDNA rather than genomic DNA could over-represent highly expressing activated cells, although activation and CD3 levels did not differ between groups.

The specimen was central memory CD4+ T cells from blood. Recombination linked TRBV5-4 to TRBJ2-1; no confident D gene assignment can be made. The receptor comes from a man younger than 35 with type 1 diabetes. CDR3 loop: CASSFGGSSYNEQFF. The DNA sequence follows: TGTGCCAGCAGCTTCGGCGGAAGCTCCTACAATGAGCAGTTCTTC.